This is a list of T cell receptor beta chains from one sample in a study of blood T cell repertoires in COVID-19. The assay was immunoSEQ multiplex PCR, and TCRdb's table has in-frame clones only and misses some. The sample lists more than 350,000 clones; around 87% were seen once. The sample consisted of peripheral blood. Every receptor here comes from a woman aged 25 to 39 with COVID-19, enrolled during active disease. Each CDR3 is given with its conserved first and last residue. Fields, in order: J gene, V gene, D gene, clone size, CDR3 DNA, CDR3 protein. D genes are given only for firm matches. The size of a clone is reported for some rows only, either as once, few or many, or as a class for expanded clones.

TRBJ2-3	TRBV20-1	TRBD1	-	TGCAGTGCTAGTGTCGACAGGGGGCTCACAGATACGCAGTATTTT	CSASVDRGLTDTQYF
TRBJ2-1	TRBV28	TRBD2	-	TGTGCCAGCAGTTTATCATTGGGACTAGCGCCCTACAATGAGCAGTTCTTC	CASSLSLGLAPYNEQFF
TRBJ2-6	TRBV30	-	-	TGTGCCTGGACCCAGGGTGGAGGGGCCAACGTCCTGACTTTC	CAWTQGGGANVLTF
TRBJ1-4	TRBV7-9	-	-	TGTGCCAGCAGCTTAGTCGGGAAAGGGAGGGAAAAACTGTTTTTT	CASSLVGKGREKLFF
TRBJ2-7	TRBV28	-	-	TGTGCCAGCACCACGGCACAGGGCATGGTCGAGCAGTACTTC	CASTTAQGMVEQYF
TRBJ2-7	TRBV6-6	-	few	TGTGCCAGCAGTTCCACTCTCGGGGTCCCCTCCTACGAGCAGTACTTC	CASSSTLGVPSYEQYF
TRBJ1-1	TRBV11-2	-	-	TGTGCCAGCAGCCTAGGGTTCGGCACTGAAGCTTTCTTT	CASSLGFGTEAFF
TRBJ1-1	TRBV2	-	-	TGTGCCAGCAGTGAAAGGGGGTTGGACACTGAAGCTTTCTTT	CASSERGLDTEAFF
TRBJ2-7	TRBV9	TRBD1	once	TGTGCCAGCAGCGTAGCCCCAGGGGGTGGCGAGCAGTACTTC	CASSVAPGGGEQYF
TRBJ2-2	TRBV19	TRBD2	-	TGTGCCAGTAATGGGCTAGCGGGAGTCCCGGGCGGGGAGCTGTTTTTT	CASNGLAGVPGGELFF
TRBJ2-1	TRBV9	TRBD2	-	TGTGCCAGCAGCTTTGGACTAGCGGGATATGAGCAGTTCTTC	CASSFGLAGYEQFF
TRBJ1-5	TRBV7-9	TRBD1	-	TGTGCCAGCAGCTCGGACAGGGTGGAGGGTCAGCCCCAGCATTTT	CASSSDRVEGQPQHF
TRBJ2-7	TRBV30	-	-	TGTGCCTGTAGAACCAGGGGCTACGAGCAGTACTTC	CACRTRGYEQYF
TRBJ2-3	TRBV27	TRBD1	few	TGTGCCAGCAGTTTCCTGGGACAGGGACCCACAGATACGCAGTATTTT	CASSFLGQGPTDTQYF
TRBJ1-2	TRBV11-3	-	-	TGTGCCAGCAGCTCTAGCCTTGACAGGAACTATGGCTACACCTTC	CASSSSLDRNYGYTF
TRBJ2-7	TRBV5-1	-	-	TGCGCCAGCAGCTCCCAGGGAGGAGAGCAGTACTTC	CASSSQGGEQYF
TRBJ2-1	TRBV7-9	-	-	TGTGCCAGCAGCTTAGACCCCTCCGACGGGAGTTTCTACAATGAGCAGTTCTTC	CASSLDPSDGSFYNEQFF
TRBJ1-1	TRBV7-2	TRBD1	-	TGTGCCAGCAGCTTAACAGGGGGGACTGAAGCTTTCTTT	CASSLTGGTEAFF
TRBJ2-3	TRBV2	TRBD2	-	TGTGCCAGCAATGGTGGGCTAGCGGGAGATACGCAGTATTTT	CASNGGLAGDTQYF
TRBJ2-7	TRBV5-4	-	-	TGTGCCAGCAGCCTAGACAGACTCGGGCAGTACTTC	CASSLDRLGQYF
TRBJ1-2	TRBV9	-	-	TGTGCCAGCAGCCCCTGGGGAGAAACGACTTATGGCTACACCTTC	CASSPWGETTYGYTF
TRBJ1-4	TRBV6-5	TRBD1	-	TGTGCCAGCAGCTCGGGACAGGAAGAAAAACTGTTTTTT	CASSSGQEEKLFF
TRBJ2-3	TRBV3-1/TRBV3-2	TRBD2	-	TGTGCCAGCAGCCTCCGGGCGGGAGGGCCCACAGATACGCAGTATTTT	CASSLRAGGPTDTQYF
TRBJ1-4	TRBV28	-	few	TGTGCCAGCAGCGAGGTCGGTGGCCTGATGGAAAAACTGTTTTTT	CASSEVGGLMEKLFF
TRBJ1-1	TRBV28	-	-	TGTGCCAGCAGTTTACAGGTGAACACTGAAGCTTTCTTT	CASSLQVNTEAFF
TRBJ2-7	TRBV3-1/TRBV3-2	TRBD1	once	TGTGCCAGCAGCCAAGAACAGGGGATCCACGAGCAGTACTTC	CASSQEQGIHEQYF
TRBJ2-3	TRBV29-1	-	-	TGCAGTGAGAGTAGCACAGATACGCAGTATTTT	CSESSTDTQYF
TRBJ2-6	TRBV7-2	-	-	TGTGCCAGCAGCCCGGGGGTCTCTGGGGCCAACGTCCTGACTTTC	CASSPGVSGANVLTF
TRBJ2-5	TRBV7-6	TRBD2	-	TGTGCCAGCAGCTTAGATGTAGCGGGAGACGAGACCCAGTACTTC	CASSLDVAGDETQYF
TRBJ2-3	TRBV14	-	-	TGTGCCAGCAGCCAAGTCCTTCCAGATACGCAGTATTTT	CASSQVLPDTQYF
TRBJ2-1	TRBV27	-	-	TGTGCCAGCAGTCCAACCTCACTAGAGTTCAATGAGCAGTTCTTC	CASSPTSLEFNEQFF
TRBJ2-7	TRBV19	-	-	TGTGCCAGTAGTGCCCCACCGGGTCACGAGCAGTACTTC	CASSAPPGHEQYF
TRBJ2-3	TRBV7-6	TRBD2	-	TGTGCCAGCAGCTTCGGGACTAGCGGGAGCACAGATACGCAGTATTTT	CASSFGTSGSTDTQYF
TRBJ1-1	TRBV5-4	-	-	TGTGCCAGCAGCTTGATGGCAGGGCTGAACACTGAAGCTTTCTTT	CASSLMAGLNTEAFF
TRBJ2-2	TRBV24-1	-	-	TGTGCCACCAGTGAATCCGGAGGCACCGGGGAGCTGTTTTTT	CATSESGGTGELFF
TRBJ2-1	TRBV6-5	-	-	TGTGCCAGCAGTTACGGTAGCGTGAATGAGCAGTTCTTC	CASSYGSVNEQFF
TRBJ2-1	TRBV19	-	-	TGTGCCAGTAGTATTTCGGTACGTTCAAATGAGCAGTTCTTC	CASSISVRSNEQFF
TRBJ2-1	TRBV27	TRBD2	-	TGTGCCAGCAGTTTAGGGCTAGCGGAGCGTTTGTACAATGAGCAGTTCTTC	CASSLGLAERLYNEQFF
TRBJ2-5	TRBV3-1/TRBV3-2	TRBD1	-	TGTGCCAGCAGCCTCGGACAGGTCAAAGAGACCCAGTACTTC	CASSLGQVKETQYF
TRBJ2-1	TRBV7-6	TRBD2	-	TGTGCCAGCAGCCTCGGGACTAGCGCAAACAATGAGCAGTTCTTC	CASSLGTSANNEQFF
TRBJ2-7	TRBV11-3	-	-	TGTGCCAGCAGCTCCGGCTACGAGCAGTACTTC	CASSSGYEQYF
TRBJ2-2	TRBV3-1/TRBV3-2	TRBD2	-	TGTGCCAGCAGCGGTAGCGGGAGGGGCACCGGGGAGCTGTTTTTT	CASSGSGRGTGELFF
TRBJ1-2	TRBV18	TRBD1	-	TGTGCCAGCTCAGGGGACAGGGCGGTCTATGGCTACACCTTC	CASSGDRAVYGYTF
TRBJ1-1	TRBV6-6	-	-	TGTGCCAGCAGTCCCTCGCCGGGACACCTCGCGAACACTGAAGCTTTCTTT	CASSPSPGHLANTEAFF
TRBJ1-2	TRBV2	TRBD1	-	TGTGCCAGCAGTGGGAGACAGGGCTATGGCTACACCTTC	CASSGRQGYGYTF
TRBJ1-1	TRBV18	TRBD1	once	TGTGCCAGCTCACTACCGGGACAGGAAGCTTTCTTT	CASSLPGQEAFF
TRBJ2-7	TRBV7-6	-	-	TGTGCCAGCAGCTTAGCCCCCGGGAGCTCCTACGAGCAGTACTTC	CASSLAPGSSYEQYF
TRBJ1-1	TRBV7-2	TRBD1	once	TGTGCCAGCAGCGCTACAGGGGCGCACACTGAAGCTTTCTTT	CASSATGAHTEAFF
TRBJ1-1	TRBV14	-	-	TGTGCCAGCAGCTGGGGGGGGCCCCGAGCTAACACTGAAGCTTTCTTT	CASSWGGPRANTEAFF
TRBJ2-1	TRBV7-2	TRBD1	-	TGTGCCAGCAGTCTCCGGAGACAGGGGCAGTACAATGAGCAGTTCTTC	CASSLRRQGQYNEQFF
TRBJ2-2	TRBV12-3/TRBV12-4	-	-	TGTGCCAGCAGTTTAAGCCCCCCCGGGGAGCTGTTTTTT	CASSLSPPGELFF
TRBJ2-7	TRBV6-5	-	few	TGTGCCAGCAGTTACTCGAACAGGGGGGGGTACGAGCAGTACTTC	CASSYSNRGGYEQYF
TRBJ1-1	TRBV19	TRBD1	-	TGTGCCAGTAGTACAGGGGGCCCGGGGAACACTGAAGCTTTCTTT	CASSTGGPGNTEAFF
TRBJ1-4	TRBV4-3	-	many	TGCGCCAGCAGCCAAGATCATAGCCCGCAACCTGAAAAACTGTTTTTT	CASSQDHSPQPEKLFF
TRBJ2-7	TRBV19	-	-	TGTGCCAGTAGTATTCAGGCCAGCTCCTACGAGCAGTACTTC	CASSIQASSYEQYF
TRBJ2-2	TRBV19	-	-	TGTGCCAGTACCGACGCGCGGCGTGGCACCGGGGAGCTGTTTTTT	CASTDARRGTGELFF
TRBJ2-3	TRBV19	-	few	TGTGCCAGTAGTATAAGCGGCACAGATACGCAGTATTTT	CASSISGTDTQYF
TRBJ1-3	TRBV11-2	-	once	TGTGCCAGCAGCTCCTCTAAGGGGCTCCACCTCTCTGGAAACACCATATATTTT	CASSSSKGLHLSGNTIYF
TRBJ2-1	TRBV29-1	TRBD1	-	TGCAGCGTTGAAGGGGGACAGGGTCGGTCCTACAATGAGCAGTTCTTC	CSVEGGQGRSYNEQFF